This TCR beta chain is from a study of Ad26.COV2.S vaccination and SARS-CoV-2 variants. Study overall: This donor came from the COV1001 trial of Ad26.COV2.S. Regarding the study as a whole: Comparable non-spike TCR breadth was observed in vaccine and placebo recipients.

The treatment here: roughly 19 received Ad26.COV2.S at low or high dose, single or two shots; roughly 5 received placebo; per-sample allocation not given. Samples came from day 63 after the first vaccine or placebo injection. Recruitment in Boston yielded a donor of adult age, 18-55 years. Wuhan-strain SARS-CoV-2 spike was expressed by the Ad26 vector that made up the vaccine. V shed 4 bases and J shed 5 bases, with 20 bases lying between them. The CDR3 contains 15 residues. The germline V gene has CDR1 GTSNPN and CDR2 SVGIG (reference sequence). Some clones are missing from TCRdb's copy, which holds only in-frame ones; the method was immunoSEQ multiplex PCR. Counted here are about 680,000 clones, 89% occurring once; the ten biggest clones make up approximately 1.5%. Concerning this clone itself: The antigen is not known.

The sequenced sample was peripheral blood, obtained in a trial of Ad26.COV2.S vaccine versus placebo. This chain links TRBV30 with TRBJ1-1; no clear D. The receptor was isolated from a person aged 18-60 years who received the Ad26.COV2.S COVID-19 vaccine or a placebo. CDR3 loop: CAWTYVRPGETEAFF. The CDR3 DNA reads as TGTGCCTGGACCTACGTAAGGCCGGGAGAGACTGAAGCTTTCTTT.